A single sample gave rise to the 9 T cell receptor beta chains below, sequenced in a study of regulatory T cells in long-lasting Graves disease. The authors built TCR beta libraries using iRepertoire HTBI primers and Arm-PCR of CDR3 regions. Each CDR3 protein gets one entry after TCRdb re-called the multiplex PCR reads with MiXCR. This table holds more than 350,000 distinct CDR3 sequences, about 15% found once. Described time point: newly diagnosed GD, antithyroid drugs for less than 3 months. The TCR library was made from RNA extracted from PBMCs. This sample was also put to use in a study of T cells in Graves' hyperthyroidism and ophthalmopathy.

The sequenced sample was peripheral blood mononuclear cells (PBMCs), obtained at new diagnosis, from a patient treated with antithyroid drugs. Receptors originate from a woman in her 30s with Graves disease.

This clonotype was counted many times. The gene calls are TRBV11-2 and TRBJ2-7; the D gene is possibly TRBD1 (6 bases). This CDR3 has 13 amino acids. V lost 4 bases and J lost 5, with 12 bases in between. Germline CDR1 reads SGHAT; CDR2 reads FQNNGV. The CDR3 sequence is CASSSGTWNEQYF. The CDR3 region has the DNA TGTGCCAGCAGCTCCGGGACATGGAACGAGCAGTACTTC.

J is TRBJ1-2 and V is TRBV7-9, with a possible D match to TRBD1 (6 bases). V lost 3 bases to trimming and J lost 6 bases, with 14 bases between them. CDR1 and CDR2 from the germline V gene are SEHNR and FQNEAQ (reference sequence). The CDR3 is 14 amino acids. In DNA, the CDR3 is TGTGCCAGCAGCTTGGGCGAGGGGGGGGATGGCTACACCTTC. It encodes CASSLGEGGDGYTF.

This clonotype was detected many times. This chain joins TRBV2 and TRBJ1-1; D is unresolved. CDR3 length equals 14 residues. V gave up 6 bases and J gave up 0 bases, with 11 bases separating them. Germline-derived CDR1 and CDR2 are SNHLY and FYNNEI. CDR3 residues: CASSSTSLNTEAFF. CDR3 DNA: TGTGCCAGCAGCTCAACCAGCTTGAACACTGAAGCTTTCTTT.

This sequence joins TRBV9 and TRBJ1-2, with 9 bases fitting TRBD1. Per germline, CDR1 SGDLS and CDR2 YYNGEE. V dropped 3 bases and J dropped 3; count of bases not matched to a gene: 6. The CDR3 length is 15 residues. CDR3 residues: CASSGTGGADYGYTF. The CDR3 nucleotides read TGTGCCAGCAGCGGAACAGGGGGCGCGGACTATGGCTACACCTTC.

This chain links TRBV24-1 with TRBJ2-7; D remains ambiguous. V was shortened by 5 bases and J by 3 bases, with 7 bases between the two germline ends. The CDR3 runs to 12 residues. Germline values: CDR1 KGHDR, CDR2 SFDVKD. CDR3 protein: CATSVWGYEQYF. The CDR3 nucleotides are TGTGCCACCAGTGTCTGGGGCTACGAGCAGTACTTC.

The genes are TRBV6-1 and TRBJ2-5; D gene ambiguous. Trimming shortened V by 7 bases and J by 1 base, and 7 bases separated the two germline ends. Germline V gene sequence: CDR1 MNHNS, CDR2 SASEGT. The CDR3 sequence is 12 residues long. The chain's CDR3 is CASTRSQETQYF. The CDR3 DNA reads TGTGCCAGCACCCGGTCCCAAGAGACCCAGTACTTC.

This clonotype was observed many times. The rearrangement links TRBV3-1 to TRBJ2-7; D is uncertain. The V end was cut by 0 bases, the J end by 1 base, with 10 bases between. From germline, CDR1 is LGHDT and CDR2 YNNKEL (reference sequence). This CDR3 region has 15 residues. CDR3 loop: CASSQEPSRSYEQYF. In nucleotides, the CDR3 is TGTGCCAGCAGCCAAGAACCAAGCAGGTCCTACGAGCAGTACTTC.

This clonotype was found a few times. The rearrangement uses TRBV12-3 or TRBV12-4 and TRBJ2-3, with D maybe TRBD1 (5 bases). The tail of the sequence fits TRBJ1-5 better, so the J call may be wrong. This CDR3 spans 14 amino acids. The CDR3 DNA is TGTGCCAGCAGTTTAATAGGATTGACAGATACGCAGCATTTT. The encoded protein is CASSLIGLTDTQHF.

At least ten counts were recorded for this clonotype. The gene calls are TRBV20-1 and TRBJ2-5, with D hard to call. This CDR3 contains 16 residues. Germline-derived CDR1 and CDR2 are DFQATT and SNEGSKA (reference sequence). The V end lost 0 bases, the J end lost 5 bases, and 19 bases lay between the germline ends. The CDR3 region has the DNA TGCAGTGCTAGAGATATCAGGCACCTCAGGCTGGAGACCCAGTACTTC. The encoded protein is CSARDIRHLRLETQYF.